The clone carrying this T cell receptor beta chain was recorded many times. These data belong to a study of T cells in Graves' hyperthyroidism and ophthalmopathy. RNA transcripts yielded amplified TCR beta CDR3 regions. In the first-round RT-PCR of the TCR CDR3, the HTBI primer set was used. MiXCR, applied by TCRdb to the multiplex PCR reads, yields one record per CDR3 protein. The table lists more than 350,000 distinct CDR3 sequences, more than 12% of them singletons, with about 19% in the top ten. Trimming took 2 bases from V and 3 from J; bases not matched to a gene: 9. The CDR3 consists of 15 residues. CDR1 DFQATT and CDR2 SNEGSKA come from the germline V gene (reference sequence).

The V and J genes are TRBV20-1 and TRBJ2-7; TRBD1 aligns across 8 bases. This clonotype originated in a woman in her 30s with Graves' ophthalmopathy. The sequencing sample was made of blood. The CDR3 reads CSARQGAQWDYEQYF. As DNA, the CDR3 is TGCAGTGCTAGACAGGGGGCTCAGTGGGACTACGAGCAGTACTTC.